The 16 T cell receptor beta chains given below trace back to one sample, sequenced in a study of human CD4 T cells and Enterobacteriaceae. The assay was immunoSEQ multiplex PCR, and TCRdb's table has in-frame clones only and misses some. The sample records about 25,000 clones, 65% to 85% being singletons. All CD4+ cells other than CD45RA+CCR7+CD95- naive cells were sorted as memory, over 98% pure. The sequenced material came from memory CD4+ T cells from blood. Receptors originate from a human donor in good health.

The CDR3 protein is CASSQGPGPKDGQFF. The CDR3 coding sequence is TGCGCCAGCAGCCAAGGGCCGGGACCCAAAGACGGGCAGTTCTTC. V is TRBV4-1 and J is TRBJ2-1, with D tentatively TRBD1 or TRBD2 (5 bases each). V was cut by 1 base and J by 12 bases, with 19 bases left in between. There are 15 residues in the CDR3. Germline V gene sequence: CDR1 MGHRA, CDR2 YSYEKL.

DNA of the CDR3: TGTGCCAGTACCGAACGGCCAGGACCGGTCTACGAGCAGTACTTC. Translating gives CASTERPGPVYEQYF. The chain recombines TRBV19 with TRBJ2-7; no clear D. Germline V lookup: CDR1 LNHDA, CDR2 SQIVND (reference sequence). V was clipped by 7 bases and J by 3 bases, with 19 bases between them. This CDR3 has 15 residues.

The chain couples TRBV25-1 to TRBJ1-4; D not certain. The CDR3 spans 14 residues. Germline CDR1 is MGHDK and CDR2 is SYGVNS. Trimming pared 5 bases from V and 7 bases from J, leaving 14 bases between. CDR3 protein: CASSKDGPGEKLFF. As DNA, the CDR3 is TGTGCCAGCAGTAAGGACGGTCCCGGTGAAAAACTGTTTTTT.

V and J are TRBV27 and TRBJ1-2; possibly TRBD1 for D (6 bases). Germline V gene lookup returns CDR1 MNHEY and CDR2 SMNVEV (reference sequence). CDR3 size: 17 residues. Between the trimmed V and J ends, which lost 6 bases and 0 bases, there was a span of 20 bases. CDR3 loop: CASSLRPGQASNYGYTF. DNA of the CDR3: TGTGCCAGCAGCTTACGGCCGGGACAAGCTTCTAACTATGGCTACACCTTC.

As DNA, the CDR3 is TGCAGCGTTGCCTCGGGCTCCGTGAAGGCGGGGTTCTCCTACGAGCAGTACTTC. The encoded protein is CSVASGSVKAGFSYEQYF. The V call is TRBV29-1, the J call TRBJ2-7; tentative D call: TRBD2 (6 bases). Trimming pared 4 bases from V and 0 bases from J, leaving 25 bases between. Looked up from germline, CDR1 is SQVTM and CDR2 is ANQGSEA. CDR3 length: 18 amino acids.

The chain links TRBV7-9 to TRBJ1-1; D might be TRBD1 (5 bases). This CDR3 region has 14 residues. Trimming cost V 1 base and J 1 base, with 7 bases left between them. Germline CDR1 reads SEHNR; CDR2 reads FQNEAQ (reference sequence). The CDR3 reads CASSLGQTNTEAFF. CDR3 bases: TGTGCCAGCAGCTTAGGACAGACGAACACTGAAGCTTTCTTT.

The V gene is TRBV5-8, the J gene TRBJ2-3; a weak D match, TRBD2 (6 bases). CDR3 length: 13 residues. The germline V and J ends were trimmed by 2 bases and 3 bases, with 7 bases remaining between them. Germline V CDR1 and CDR2: SGHTS, YDEGEE. The CDR3 bases are TGTGCCAGCAGCTTTGGGAGGACAGATACGCAGTATTTT. It codes for CASSFGRTDTQYF.

This chain joins TRBV15 and TRBJ2-7, with 7 bases matching TRBD2. There are 15 residues in the CDR3. The V gene's germline CDR1 is LNHNV and CDR2 YYDKDF (reference sequence). V was clipped by 4 bases and J by 0 bases; unmatched bases: 6. CDR3 in amino acids: CATSTASGASYEQYF. In nucleotides, the CDR3 is TGTGCCACCAGCACCGCTAGCGGAGCCTCCTACGAGCAGTACTTC.

The V call is TRBV7-2, the J call TRBJ2-3; D remains unclear. The V end lost 2 bases, the J end lost 5 bases, and 8 bases lay between the germline ends. The CDR3 spans 13 residues. Per germline, CDR1 SGHTA and CDR2 FQGNSA. The CDR3 bases are TGTGCCAGCAGCTTACGAGCGAAAGATACGCAGTATTTT. This sequence encodes CASSLRAKDTQYF.

As for this clone: Other DNA sequences within the sample encode an identical CDR3. The chain recombines TRBV4-1 with TRBJ1-1, with D hard to call. With 2 bases removed from V and 5 bases from J, the gap between germline ends came to 18 bases. CDR3 size: 16 residues. Looked up from germline, CDR1 is MGHRA and CDR2 is YSYEKL. CDR3 bases: TGCGCCAGCAGCCAACGTCCCATCTTAGCCGGAACTGAAGCTTTCTTT. Its translation: CASSQRPILAGTEAFF.

V and J are TRBV6-4 and TRBJ2-7; 11 nucleotides match TRBD1. The CDR3 has 13 amino acids. After removal of 8 bases from V and 5 bases from J, the junction contained 5 bases not matched to a gene. Germline values: CDR1 MRHNA, CDR2 SNTAGT. DNA of the CDR3: TGTGCCAGCGCCAGGGACAGGGGGGACGAGCAGTACTTC. It encodes CASARDRGDEQYF.

The V call is TRBV7-2, the J call TRBJ1-5; D possibly corresponds to TRBD1 (5 bases). This CDR3 is 13 amino acids long. The V gene lost 5 bases and the J gene lost 8 bases, with 13 bases spanning the gap. Germline V gives CDR1 SGHTA, CDR2 FQGNSA. The CDR3 DNA is TGTGCCAGCAGCCCCAGGGACGGGGAGCCCCAGCATTTT. Translation: CASSPRDGEPQHF.

This rearrangement joins TRBV7-2 to TRBJ2-5; 7 nucleotides align to TRBD1. The J call may be mistaken, given a closer DNA end match to TRBJ2-7. Germline-derived CDR1 and CDR2 are SGHTA and FQGNSA. The CDR3 totals 14 residues. CDR3 coding DNA: TGTGCCAGCAGCGACCGACAGGGCGGGTACGAGCAGTACTTC. Protein product: CASSDRQGGYEQYF.

The chain employs TRBV6-1 and TRBJ1-1; tentatively, D is TRBD1 (5 bases). Germline V lookup: CDR1 MNHNS, CDR2 SASEGT. The V end lost 4 bases, the J end lost 5 bases, and 11 bases lay between the germline ends. The CDR3 consists of 13 residues. CDR3 sequence: CASSVHRFTEAFF. CDR3 bases: TGTGCCAGCAGTGTACACAGGTTTACTGAAGCTTTCTTT.

This rearrangement joins TRBV29-1 to TRBJ2-6; TRBD2 might be the D (5 bases). Trimming removed 1 base at V and 1 base at J, with 5 bases between. The CDR3 sequence is 14 residues long. Germline V gene lookup returns CDR1 SQVTM and CDR2 ANQGSEA. CDR3 sequence reads: CSVEGGSGANVLTF. CDR3 bases: TGCAGCGTTGAAGGAGGGTCTGGGGCCAACGTCCTGACTTTC.

V gene TRBV19 combines with J gene TRBJ2-6; D may be TRBD1 or TRBD2 (5 bases each). Germline CDR1 and CDR2: LNHDA and SQIVND (reference sequence). V was trimmed by 4 bases and J by 2 bases, leaving 12 bases between them. This CDR3 is 16 amino acids long. CDR3: CASSTEGRAGANVLTF. The CDR3 nucleotides are TGTGCCAGTAGTACCGAGGGGCGGGCTGGGGCCAACGTCCTGACTTTC.